This is a list of T cell receptor beta chains from one sample in a study of CD8 T cells in ankylosing spondylitis. TCRdb re-called the 5' RACE reads with MiXCR, one entry per CDR3 protein. The table records around 130,000 distinct CDR3 sequences, over 6% of them present only once. The sequencing input was blood, either unsorted or a sorted T cell fraction (not recorded which). The receptors come from a male donor with ankylosing spondylitis or in good health (not recorded which). CDR3s leave out the opening cysteine and the closing phenylalanine or tryptophan.

TRBJ2-7	TRBV15	ATSARGELAKSYEQY
TRBJ1-5	TRBV18	ASSPLESNQPQH
TRBJ2-3	TRBV7-2	ASSRDLGDTQY
TRBJ1-2	TRBV28	ASSGAQTVYGYT
TRBJ1-2	TRBV30	AWSVLASGDGYT
TRBJ2-5	TRBV20-1	SAPRLAGETQY
TRBJ2-5	TRBV18	ASSRMNGGQETQY
TRBJ2-1	TRBV5-1	ASSSGGQGRGEQF
TRBJ2-3	TRBV20-1	SAPSPGLTDTQY
TRBJ2-1	TRBV2	ASIGGADEQF
TRBJ2-2	TRBV2	ASSPTSNTGELF
TRBJ1-4	TRBV18	ASSFGTGFEKLF
TRBJ2-7	TRBV27	ASSLSAGGLKDEQY
TRBJ2-7	TRBV7-8	ASSLMGLAGVPHEQY
TRBJ1-2	TRBV5-1	ASSPTTGMRGYT
TRBJ2-3	TRBV7-2	ASSLFKREINTQY
TRBJ2-3	TRBV20-1	SARDGGLAGGSTDTQY